This T cell receptor beta chain was sequenced for a study of blood T cell repertoires in COVID-19. Study-wide context: Sites in the United States, Italy and Spain provided acute and convalescent COVID-19 samples. Sample material is recorded as cDNA or gDNA derived from T cells, B-cell-depleted T cells, or PBMCs.

The CDR3 consists of 16 residues. The germline gives CDR1 SEHNR, CDR2 FQNEAQ (reference sequence). The V end lost 5 bases, the J end lost 2 bases, and 16 bases lay between the germline ends. In the authors' workflow: Amplifying reference gene primers gave estimates of nucleated cell counts. TCRdb's table, derived via immunoSEQ multiplex PCR, lists solely in-frame clones and lacks some. V and J calls and clone size come straight from that table; D and trimming were deduced from the DNA. The profile covers some 81,000 clones, with about 90% appearing a single time and under 1.1% taken by the ten largest.

This sequence joins TRBV7-9 and TRBJ2-1; no definite D call. The origin of this receptor is a woman between 50 and 59 years old in a cohort sampled during active COVID-19. Sequenced: peripheral blood. The CDR3 region is CASSLPTPRTYNEQFF. In DNA form, the CDR3 reads TGTGCCAGCAGCCTACCGACTCCTCGGACCTACAATGAGCAGTTCTTC.